The 25 T cell receptor beta chains listed next were all sequenced from one sample in a study of blood T cells in healthy people across ages (dated by TCRdb to between 2014 and 2016). The library was prepared using 5' RACE. These reads were obtained on an Illumina HiSeq 2500. The second PCR ran for about 7 to 11 cycles and used a J-beta primer mix along with a sample-barcoded 5' primer. TCRdb applied fastp at Q25 and MiXCR to the public reads, then kept only in-frame beta chains. Under each unique CDR3 protein, matching rows form one entry showing the most common genes and DNA. The sample contains about 730,000 distinct CDR3 sequences, around 40% of them found a single time. Jointly, the top ten make up under 25% of the sample. The sequencing sample was made of blood. The source is an older woman in good health.

Remarks on this clonotype: The germline gene is not matched at one end of the junction; a read error may be the cause. This rearrangement joins TRBV4-1 to TRBJ1-4, with 9 bases lining up with TRBD1. Germline values: CDR1 MGHRA, CDR2 YSYEKL. CDR3 length: 17 amino acids. Here the CDR3 reads CASRQGIRDRANEKLFF. CDR3 coding DNA: TGCGCCAGCAGACAAGGTATTCGGGACAGGGCTAATGAAAAACTGTTTTTT.

This clonotype showed up just a few times. The rearrangement links TRBV12-3 or TRBV12-4 to TRBJ2-3; no reliable D call. This CDR3 has 16 residues. V dropped 2 bases and J dropped 0 bases, with 12 bases sitting between them. The CDR3 DNA sequence: TGTGCCAGCAGTTTAACGGCTTGGCTCAGCACAGATACGCAGTATTTT. It is translated as CASSLTAWLSTDTQYF.

This chain links TRBV5-1 with TRBJ1-1; TRBD1 agrees at 7 bases. This CDR3 contains 14 residues. V shed 4 bases, J shed 7 bases, and the junction held 10 bases outside the gene matches. The V gene's germline CDR1 is SGHRS and CDR2 YFSETQ. The DNA for the CDR3 is TGCGCCAGCAGCAAGGACTTAAGACAGGGTGAAGCTTTCTTT. This sequence encodes CASSKDLRQGEAFF.

This clonotype was counted between two and nine times. This chain connects TRBV15 to TRBJ1-1, with a possible D match to TRBD1 (5 bases). Between the trimmed V and J ends, which lost 3 bases and 10 bases, there was a span of 24 bases. Germline V gene data show CDR1 as LNHNV and CDR2 as YYDKDF (reference sequence). This CDR3 comprises 16 residues. The CDR3 nucleotides are TGTGCCACCAGCAGGGCCACGAGACAGAGGAGGGTGGGAGCTTTCTTT. As protein: CATSRATRQRRVGAFF.

This clonotype was counted many times. CDR3 residues: CAISTGQGDYNEQFF. CDR3 DNA sequence: TGTGCCATCAGTACGGGACAGGGGGACTACAATGAGCAGTTCTTC. This rearrangement joins TRBV10-3 to TRBJ2-1, with 11 bases matching TRBD1. The CDR3 has 15 amino acids. Germline V gene data show CDR1 as ENHRY and CDR2 as SYGVKD. After removal of 5 bases from V and 3 bases from J, the junction contained 3 bases not matched to a gene.

This clonotype was seen a handful of times. This chain connects TRBV29-1 to TRBJ2-3, with unresolved D. CDR1 is SQVTM, CDR2 ANQGSEA, per germline. The CDR3 is 12 amino acids. Trimming took off 7 bases at V and 0 bases at J, with 8 bases between the two ends. This CDR3 is CSGGSSTDTQYF. The CDR3 bases are TGCAGCGGTGGATCGAGCACAGATACGCAGTATTTT.

The chain's CDR3 is CASSLVEGTSGANEQFF. CDR3 bases: TGTGCCAGCAGCTTAGTGGAGGGGACTAGCGGGGCAAATGAGCAGTTCTTC. The chain uses TRBV7-9 and TRBJ2-1; TRBD2 aligns across 13 bases. The J segment lost 7 bases and the V segment lost 1 base, leaving 7 bases of the junction unmatched. The CDR3 length is 17 residues. Germline CDR1 is SEHNR and CDR2 is FQNEAQ (reference sequence).

The chain recombines TRBV5-1 with TRBJ2-7; no clear D. The germline V and J ends were trimmed by 4 bases and 7 bases, with 15 bases remaining between them. CDR1 is SGHRS, CDR2 YFSETQ, per germline. The CDR3 sequence is 13 residues long. CDR3 DNA: TGCGCCAGCAGCGGTGAAATAGGCCGAGAGCAGTACTTC. This sequence encodes CASSGEIGREQYF.

The chain recombines TRBV27 with TRBJ1-1; TRBD1 matches 8 bases. CDR1 is MNHEY and CDR2 is SMNVEV in the germline V gene (reference sequence). This CDR3 contains 16 residues. V shed 5 bases and J 0 bases; nucleotides not matched to a gene: 8. The CDR3 region has the DNA TGTGCCAGCAGTCCAGGACAGGGCAAATTGAACACTGAAGCTTTCTTT. Amino acids: CASSPGQGKLNTEAFF.

The chain joins TRBV6-2 or TRBV6-3 to TRBJ1-2; D may be TRBD1 (5 bases). The CDR3 runs to 14 residues. V was shortened by 6 bases and J by 5 bases, with 16 bases between the two germline ends. The germline CDR1 and CDR2 sequences are MNHEY and SVGEGT. The CDR3 DNA follows: TGTGCCAGCAGGGCGAGACGGGACGGATATGGCTACACCTTC. Translation: CASRARRDGYGYTF.

The chain uses TRBV2 and TRBJ2-7, with D perhaps matching TRBD2 (5 bases). CDR3 length: 19 amino acids. Trimming removed 6 bases from V and 0 bases from J, with 27 bases in between. The germline gives CDR1 SNHLY, CDR2 FYNNEI. The CDR3 spells CASSGDTAIITRSSYEQYF. In nucleotides, the CDR3 is TGTGCCAGCAGCGGTGACACCGCAATTATTACTAGGAGCTCCTACGAGCAGTACTTC.

J is TRBJ2-5 and V is TRBV11-2, with a weak D call TRBD2 (6 bases). Trimming pared 5 bases from V and 11 bases from J, leaving 21 bases between. In germline, CDR1 is SGHAT, CDR2 FQNNGV. The CDR3 is made up of 14 amino acids. The CDR3 DNA reads as TGTGCCAGCAGCCCCCCTTTTTTGGGAGGAGAGCAGTACTTC. Translation gives CASSPPFLGGEQYF.

V gene TRBV27 combines with J gene TRBJ2-1, with TRBD1 identical over 8 bases. The germline V gene has CDR1 MNHEY and CDR2 SMNVEV (reference sequence). J gave up 2 bases and V 8 bases, and 11 bases lay outside the gene matches. The CDR3 is 16 residues long. In DNA form, the CDR3 reads TGTGCCAGCCGAGACGCGGACAGGGTCGCCTACAATGAGCAGTTCTTC. The encoded protein is CASRDADRVAYNEQFF.

This clonotype has at least ten counts. This chain uses TRBV7-2 with TRBJ2-4, with 7 bases lining up with TRBD1. The germline V gene has CDR1 SGHTA and CDR2 FQGNSA. The CDR3 loop spans 16 amino acids. With V trimmed by 3 bases and J by 4 bases, 9 bases remained unmatched. CDR3 DNA: TGTGCCAGCAGCTTTGGCAACAGGGGCGGGAAAAACATTCAGTACTTC. Translation: CASSFGNRGGKNIQYF.

Concerning this clonotype: A much larger clone differs by one base, so this may be a read error. The chain couples TRBV7-2 to TRBJ2-7, with unresolved D. The DNA end is a closer match to TRBJ2-5, so the J assignment may be wrong. There are 15 residues in the CDR3. Germline V gene sequence: CDR1 SGHTA, CDR2 FQGNSA. The CDR3 is CASSFAAGNGETQYF. For the CDR3, the DNA is TGTGCCAGCAGCTTCGCAGCTGGTAACGGAGAGACCCAGTACTTC.

This clonotype was counted at least ten times. The J gene is TRBJ2-1, the V gene TRBV5-5, with D hard to call. The CDR3 length is 14 residues. Trimming took off 2 bases at V and 10 bases at J, with 16 bases between the two ends. The V gene's germline CDR1 is SGHKS and CDR2 YYEKEE (reference sequence). For the CDR3, the DNA is TGTGCCAGCAGCTTAGAACTTCGTACTGGGGAGCAGTTCTTC. This translates into CASSLELRTGEQFF. Variable domain in full (rest from reference TRBV5-5 and TRBJ2-1): DAGVTQSPTHLIKTRGQQVTLRCSPISGHKSVSWYQQVLGQGPQFIFQYYEKEERGRGNFPDRFSARQFPNYSSELNVNALLLGDSALYLCASSLELRTGEQFFGPGTRLTVL.

This clonotype was seen only a few times. The V and J genes are TRBV29-1 and TRBJ1-1; TRBD1 agrees at 7 bases. The germline V gene encodes CDR1 SQVTM and CDR2 ANQGSEA. The V and J ends lost 6 bases and 4 bases, in that order; junction bases with no gene match: 8. The CDR3 contains 13 residues. CDR3 coding DNA: TGCAGCGTCCACAGGGGCGGTGGCACTGAAGCTTTCTTT. Amino acids: CSVHRGGGTEAFF.

The J gene is TRBJ2-2, the V gene TRBV9; 10 bases are shared with TRBD2. The CDR3 has 14 amino acids. CDR1 and CDR2 (germline): SGDLS, YYNGEE. V trimming: 2 bases; J trimming: 5 bases; junction bases outside the gene matches: 0. The CDR3 bases are TGTGCCAGCAGCGTGACTAGCGGGACCGGGGAGCTGTTTTTT. It specifies CASSVTSGTGELFF.

CDR3 residues: CAISEREVGISTGELFF. The CDR3 nucleotides read TGTGCCATCAGTGAACGTGAAGTCGGGATTTCCACCGGGGAGCTGTTTTTT. The rearrangement links TRBV10-3 to TRBJ2-2; the D gene is possibly TRBD2 (5 bases). Trimming pared 3 bases from V and 4 bases from J, leaving 18 bases between. Germline V gives CDR1 ENHRY, CDR2 SYGVKD. This CDR3 contains 17 residues.

This sequence joins TRBV7-8 and TRBJ2-7, with 8 bases that match TRBD1. CDR3 length: 16 amino acids. The V and J ends lost 5 bases and 1 base, in that order; junction bases with no gene match: 10. Germline V gene lookup returns CDR1 SGHVS and CDR2 FQNEAQ. The CDR3 protein is CASSIRRTGKSYEQYF. The CDR3 DNA follows: TGTGCCAGCAGCATTAGGAGGACAGGGAAATCCTACGAGCAGTACTTC.

In this sample, this clonotype turned up a few times. The chain combines TRBV9 with TRBJ2-4, with TRBD2 as a possible D gene (5 bases). The J call is doubtful: the DNA matches TRBJ2-5 better. Per germline, CDR1 SGDLS and CDR2 YYNGEE. The CDR3 is 16 amino acids. This chain's CDR3 is CASSPTPGLAGETQYF. In DNA form, the CDR3 reads TGTGCCAGCAGCCCCACCCCGGGGTTGGCTGGGGAGACCCAGTACTTC.

In this sample, this clonotype turned up a few times. The chain joins TRBV28 to TRBJ2-7, with a weak D call TRBD2 (6 bases). The V gene lost 1 base and the J gene lost 2 bases, with 15 bases spanning the gap. Germline CDR1 reads MDHEN; CDR2 reads SYDVKM. The CDR3 runs to 16 residues. The CDR3 sequence: CASSLSLGGDAYEQYF. Here the CDR3 DNA reads TGTGCCAGCAGTTTATCTCTAGGCGGGGATGCCTACGAGCAGTACTTC.

CDR3: CASSVAGQGSTDTQYF. The CDR3 DNA sequence: TGTGCCAGCAGCGTAGCGGGCCAGGGGAGCACAGATACGCAGTATTTT. V gene TRBV9 combines with J gene TRBJ2-3, with D possibly being TRBD1 (6 bases). The CDR3 consists of 16 residues. V lost 0 bases, J lost 0 bases, and 11 bases lay in between. Looked up from germline, CDR1 is SGDLS and CDR2 is YYNGEE.

The V call is TRBV20-1, the J call TRBJ2-1; D might be TRBD2 (6 bases). TRBJ2-7 explains the end of the DNA better; the J call may be wrong. The CDR3 extends over 17 amino acids. From germline, CDR1 is DFQATT and CDR2 SNEGSKA (reference sequence). The DNA of the CDR3 is TGCAGTGCTAGAGGGGATTGGAGGGCTAGGGTTTACAATGAGCAGTACTTC. This codes for CSARGDWRARVYNEQYF.

Remarks on this clonotype: A much larger clone sits a single nucleotide away, making a read error possible. The chain links TRBV7-2 to TRBJ2-1; D is possibly TRBD1 (6 bases). With the DNA end fitting TRBJ2-7 better, the J assignment may be wrong. The CDR3 runs 15 residues. Germline assignment: CDR1 SGHTA and CDR2 FQGNSA. The DNA of the CDR3 is TGTGCCAGCGCAGTGACAGGTTACTCCTACAATGAGCAGTACTTC. It yields the protein CASAVTGYSYNEQYF.